This T cell receptor beta chain was captured by sequencing in a study of shared clonotypes between healthy human individuals. Study-wide results and limits: Genetic and exposure-history diversity was limited by the few donors. Larger richness was generally estimated for naive than memory subsets.

The germline V gene encodes CDR1 SEHNR and CDR2 FQNEAQ (reference sequence). The length of the CDR3 is 14 residues. V was trimmed by 8 bases and J by 1 base, leaving 14 bases between them. The data were produced by immunoSEQ multiplex PCR, yet TCRdb's version contains in-frame clones alone and is incomplete. The repertoire holds more than 550,000 clones, with about 92% as singletons. With regard to this clone: Its antigen is not identified.

This sequence was found in a young man in good health. Some clones in this sample may be carry-over from other donors' samples. Sample: memory CD8+ T cells from PBMCs. Subset defined: CD45RO+ cells pooled with CCR7-negative TemRA cells. This chain joins TRBV7-9 and TRBJ2-5; D might be TRBD1 (5 bases). The CDR3 sequence: CASGHSFPQETQYF. The CDR3 bases are TGTGCCAGCGGACATTCCTTCCCCCAAGAGACCCAGTACTTC.